What follows are 21 T cell receptor beta chains derived from one specimen sequenced in a study of blood T cell repertoires in COVID-19. Generated by immunoSEQ multiplex PCR, the TCRdb table keeps only in-frame clones and is missing some. This table has approximately 190,000 clones, around 79% appearing once. Sequencing was carried out using peripheral blood. Source of these receptors: a man in his sixties with active or convalescent COVID-19.

To note about this clone: This may stem from a read error, because a much larger clone lies one nucleotide away. The chain has TRBV5-1 and TRBJ2-2; TRBD1 is a possible D gene (6 bases). Trimming took 6 bases from V and 7 from J, leaving 13 bases between them. The CDR3 sequence is 13 residues long. Germline values: CDR1 SGHRS, CDR2 YFSETQ. CDR3 protein: CASNTGWVGELFF. The CDR3 DNA reads TGCGCCAGCAATACAGGGTGGGTCGGGGAGCTGTTTTTT.

The V and J genes are TRBV11-2 and TRBJ2-7, with TRBD1 matching over 8 bases. Per germline, CDR1 SGHAT and CDR2 FQNNGV. CDR3 length: 15 amino acids. Trimming took 6 bases from V and 5 from J; bases not matched to a gene: 12. CDR3 residues: CASRPPETGEHEQYF. The CDR3 nucleotides read TGTGCCAGCAGACCACCTGAGACAGGGGAACACGAGCAGTACTTC.

This clone came up a few times. The chain couples TRBV5-1 to TRBJ2-6, with D possibly TRBD1 on 5 matching bases. Germline CDR1 reads SGHRS; CDR2 reads YFSETQ. CDR3 size: 16 residues. V was clipped by 1 base and J by 0 bases, with 8 bases between them. CDR3 residues: CASSLRGLSGANVLTF. For the CDR3, the DNA is TGCGCCAGCAGCTTGAGGGGCCTCTCTGGGGCCAACGTCCTGACTTTC.

CDR3 bases: TGTGCCAGCTCACCAAAGCGGGAGGGGAATGAGCAGTTCTTC. It translates to CASSPKREGNEQFF. V and J are TRBV18 and TRBJ2-1, with 10 bases lining up with TRBD2. The CDR3 runs to 14 residues. The V and J ends lost 2 bases and 7 bases, in that order; junction bases with no gene match: 2. The germline V gene encodes CDR1 KGHSH and CDR2 LQKENI.

The rearrangement links TRBV30 to TRBJ1-4; D may be TRBD1 (5 bases). CDR1 is GTSNPN and CDR2 is SVGIG in the germline V gene (reference sequence). CDR3 size: 14 residues. The germline V and J ends were trimmed by 4 bases and 8 bases, with 17 bases remaining between them. The CDR3 DNA reads TGTGCCTGGATCTCGGGGGGAACTGAAGAAAAACTGTTTTTT. It translates to CAWISGGTEEKLFF.

The chain employs TRBV28 and TRBJ1-2; 7 bases are shared with TRBD1. After removal of 4 bases from V and 6 bases from J, the junction contained 11 bases not matched to a gene. There are 15 residues in the CDR3. Germline V lookup: CDR1 MDHEN, CDR2 SYDVKM. The CDR3 loop is CASSSYTGELDGYTF. The CDR3 nucleotides are TGTGCCAGCAGTTCCTACACAGGGGAGTTGGATGGCTACACCTTC.

The V and J genes are TRBV5-1 and TRBJ2-7, with a possible D match to TRBD2 (5 bases). This CDR3 contains 11 residues. Germline values: CDR1 SGHRS, CDR2 YFSETQ. Trimming left V 8 bases short and J 2 bases short, with 8 bases between. The CDR3 is CASGETYEQYF. The CDR3 DNA reads as TGCGCCAGTGGGGAGACCTACGAGCAGTACTTC.

The chain has TRBV6-2 or TRBV6-3 and TRBJ2-1, with D possibly TRBD2 on 6 matching bases. CDR1 is MNHEY and CDR2 is SVGEGT in the germline V gene. The CDR3 has 13 residues. V was cut by 6 bases and J by 7 bases, with 13 bases left in between. As DNA, the CDR3 is TGTGCCAGCAGCCCGGGCGGGATAAATGAGCAGTTCTTC. Its translation: CASSPGGINEQFF.

The chain links TRBV5-1 to TRBJ1-4; D perhaps matches TRBD1 (5 bases). Germline CDR1 SGHRS, CDR2 YFSETQ. There are 15 residues in the CDR3. The V end was cut by 0 bases, the J end by 7 bases, with 13 bases between. CDR3 sequence: CASSLEGPRSEKLFF. CDR3 in DNA: TGCGCCAGCAGCTTGGAGGGGCCCCGGAGTGAAAAACTGTTTTTT.

This chain connects TRBV5-1 to TRBJ2-7; D not resolved. Germline-derived CDR1 and CDR2 are SGHRS and YFSETQ. Between the trimmed V and J ends, which lost 0 bases and 2 bases, there was a span of 12 bases. The CDR3 has 15 residues. The CDR3 coding sequence is TGCGCCAGCAGCTTGGACTTGACTGAACCCTACGAGCAGTACTTC. Its protein is CASSLDLTEPYEQYF.

The rearrangement joins TRBV19 to TRBJ1-1; tentatively, D is TRBD1 (5 bases). Per the germline V gene, CDR1 is LNHDA and CDR2 is SQIVND (reference sequence). V was cut by 4 bases and J by 0 bases, with 9 bases left in between. The CDR3 consists of 14 residues. The CDR3 is CASSRQGMNTEAFF. The CDR3 DNA reads as TGTGCCAGTAGTAGGCAGGGAATGAACACTGAAGCTTTCTTT.

The chain links TRBV9 to TRBJ2-1, with 8 bases that match TRBD2. Germline V gene sequence: CDR1 SGDLS, CDR2 YYNGEE. Unmatched junction bases numbered 15, after V lost 1 base and J lost 3 bases. The length of the CDR3 is 19 residues. CDR3 nucleotides: TGTGCCAGCAGCGTACTCCGAACTTTGGCTAGCGGGTTCTACAATGAGCAGTTCTTC. It encodes CASSVLRTLASGFYNEQFF. Combining the CDR3 with reference TRBV9 and TRBJ2-1 gives the whole variable domain DSGVTQTPKHLITATGQRVTLRCSPRSGDLSVYWYQQSLDQGLQFLIQYYNGEERAKGNILERFSAQQFPDLHSELNLSSLELGDSALYFCASSVLRTLASGFYNEQFFGPGTRLTVL.

The chain combines TRBV5-1 with TRBJ2-3, with D tentatively TRBD2 (5 bases). The V gene lost 2 bases and the J gene lost 1 base, with 11 bases spanning the gap. CDR3 length: 15 amino acids. Germline V gives CDR1 SGHRS, CDR2 YFSETQ. In DNA, the CDR3 is TGCGCCAGCAGCTTCAGCGGTTTGGGCACAGATACGCAGTATTTT. The encoded protein is CASSFSGLGTDTQYF.

The table lists this clone with a few counts. The rearrangement joins TRBV18 to TRBJ2-7; 9 bases line up with TRBD1. The germline gives CDR1 KGHSH, CDR2 LQKENI. V shed 2 bases and J 9 bases; nucleotides not matched to a gene: 8. This CDR3 has 14 residues. For the CDR3, the DNA is TGTGCCAGCTCACCAGCTTCCGGGACAGGGTTGCAGTACTTC. Translated, it gives CASSPASGTGLQYF.

The chain has TRBV7-8 and TRBJ2-2; 9 bases are a match to TRBD2. CDR3 length: 16 residues. Germline CDR1 reads SGHVS; CDR2 reads FQNEAQ. V shed 5 bases and J 4 bases; nucleotides not matched to a gene: 8. In nucleotides, the CDR3 is TGTGCCAGCAGCCCCAGTCTAGCGGGACCCACCGGGGAGCTGTTTTTT. Residues: CASSPSLAGPTGELFF.

The chain is built from TRBV5-1 and TRBJ2-1; D might be TRBD2 (6 bases). Germline V gene data show CDR1 as SGHRS and CDR2 as YFSETQ. Deletions cut 1 base from V and 2 bases from J, with 10 bases between. The CDR3 is made up of 15 amino acids. CDR3 amino acids: CASSLWGTPYNEQFF. Written as DNA, the CDR3 is TGCGCCAGCAGCTTGTGGGGGACTCCCTACAATGAGCAGTTCTTC.

This chain uses TRBV15 with TRBJ2-7; 11 nucleotides agree with TRBD1. Losses at the gene ends were 4 bases for V and 7 bases for J; bases not matched to a gene: 6. The germline CDR1 and CDR2 sequences are LNHNV and YYDKDF (reference sequence). The CDR3 runs 14 residues. DNA for the CDR3: TGTGCCACCAGCAAGGACAGGGGGCCGGGTGAGCAGTACTTC. Amino acids: CATSKDRGPGEQYF.

The chain carries TRBV29-1 and TRBJ1-1, with TRBD1 as a possible D gene (5 bases). CDR1 and CDR2 (germline): SQVTM, ANQGSEA. This CDR3 contains 12 residues. V was shortened by 2 bases and J by 3 bases, with 7 bases between the two germline ends. CDR3 bases: TGCAGCGTTGAACCGACAGACACTGAAGCTTTCTTT. Protein product: CSVEPTDTEAFF.

The chain links TRBV7-9 to TRBJ2-2; possible D gene TRBD1, 6 bases. Germline CDR1 is SEHNR and CDR2 is FQNEAQ (reference sequence). V gave up 3 bases and J gave up 3 bases, with 17 bases separating them. CDR3 length: 17 amino acids. DNA of the CDR3: TGTGCCAGCAGCTTCTCTCGTACAAGGGGGTACACCGGGGAGCTGTTTTTT. This encodes CASSFSRTRGYTGELFF.

The chain combines TRBV6-5 with TRBJ1-5; possible D gene TRBD1, 6 bases. V shed 7 bases and J shed 3 bases, with 13 bases lying between them. The CDR3 covers 14 residues. CDR1 is MNHEY and CDR2 is SVGAGI in the germline V gene. Here the CDR3 reads CASTLGGNNQPQHF. The CDR3 DNA is TGTGCCAGCACCCTAGGGGGAAACAATCAGCCCCAGCATTTT.

This clone has more than one count but fewer than ten. The chain carries TRBV10-3 and TRBJ1-3; possible D gene TRBD1, 6 bases. V dropped 11 bases and J dropped 4 bases, with 12 bases sitting between them. This CDR3 comprises 12 residues. Germline CDR1 is ENHRY and CDR2 is SYGVKD. Here the CDR3 reads CASRTDGNTIYF. CDR3 DNA: TGTGCCTCCCGGACAGACGGAAACACCATATATTTT.